A single sample gave rise to the 2 T cell receptor beta chains below, sequenced in a study of cytomegalovirus exposure and HLA in healthy donors (TCRdb year 2017). The library was generated by the immunoSEQ multiplex PCR assay. For the multiplex PCR, a mixture combining 60 forward primers for TCR Vbeta segments and 13 reverse primers for TCR Jbeta segments was used. This immuneACCESS table, as held by TCRdb, lists in-frame sequences with V and J called but not all clones. Of the missing ones, under half trace to an unresolved V gene in checked studies; the others have no known cause. Within this sample are approximately 170,000 clones, with roughly 80% of them counted one time only. The ten largest clones take up under 5% of the sample. The sequencing sample was made of PBMCs. Receptors were obtained from a woman in her fifties or sixties in good health and CMV-seropositive.

The rearrangement links TRBV29-1 to TRBJ2-7; D gene unclear. The ends were cut back, 8 bases at V and 0 bases at J, with 8 bases in the middle. Germline values: CDR1 SQVTM, CDR2 ANQGSEA. The CDR3 has 11 amino acids. As DNA, the CDR3 is TGCAGCTACGAGAACTCCTACGAGCAGTACTTC. This sequence encodes CSYENSYEQYF.

This chain links TRBV19 with TRBJ1-1; D perhaps matches TRBD1 (5 bases). The CDR3 contains 14 residues. V lost 5 bases and J lost 5, with 15 bases in between. CDR1 is LNHDA and CDR2 is SQIVND in the germline V gene (reference sequence). CDR3 protein: CASSPRGGGTEAFF. CDR3 sequence (DNA): TGTGCCAGTAGTCCCCGGGGGGGAGGAACTGAAGCTTTCTTT.